What follows is one TCR beta chain and its context. Its antigen remains unidentified. Survey level was the resolution at which the v3.0 immunoSEQ assay ran. In sequencing, roughly 40,000-50,000 T-cell genomes per sample were targeted. The repertoire was sequenced with immunoSEQ multiplex PCR; TCRdb's copy has only in-frame clones and lacks some. The sample yields roughly 30,000 clones, around 96% seen once. Germline V CDR1 and CDR2: SGDLS, YYNGEE. The CDR3 has 15 residues. The trim removed 3 bases at V and 8 bases at J, leaving 12 bases unmatched. This specimen comes from a study of long-term antiretroviral therapy in people with HIV. Study results and caveats: Clones showing expansion before ART dominated the repertoire at all time points.

This clonotype originated in a man aged 25 to 40 with HIV. Sequenced material: unsorted PBMCs, taken more than 6 years after starting antiretroviral therapy. The V call is TRBV9, the J call TRBJ2-3; TRBD2 aligns across 7 bases. CDR3 DNA: TGTGCCAGCAGCGCTGGGACTACTGACGAGGGTACGCAGTATTTT. This sequence encodes CASSAGTTDEGTQYF.